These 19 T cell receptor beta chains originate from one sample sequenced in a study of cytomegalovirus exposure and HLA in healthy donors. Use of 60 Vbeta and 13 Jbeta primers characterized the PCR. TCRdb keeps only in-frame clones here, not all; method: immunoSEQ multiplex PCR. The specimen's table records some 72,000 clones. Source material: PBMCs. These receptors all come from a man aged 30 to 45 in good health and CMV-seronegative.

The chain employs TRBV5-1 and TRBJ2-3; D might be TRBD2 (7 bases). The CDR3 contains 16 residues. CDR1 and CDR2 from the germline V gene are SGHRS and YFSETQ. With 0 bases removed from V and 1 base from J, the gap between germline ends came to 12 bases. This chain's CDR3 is CASSLGGGAGTDTQYF. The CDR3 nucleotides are TGCGCCAGCAGCTTGGGAGGGGGGGCCGGCACAGATACGCAGTATTTT. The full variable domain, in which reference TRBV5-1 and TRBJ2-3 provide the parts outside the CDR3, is KAGVTQTPRYLIKTRGQQVTLSCSPISGHRSVSWYQQTPGQGLQFLFEYFSETQRNKGNFPGRFSGRQFSNSRSEMNVSTLELGDSALYLCASSLGGGAGTDTQYFGPGTRLTVL.

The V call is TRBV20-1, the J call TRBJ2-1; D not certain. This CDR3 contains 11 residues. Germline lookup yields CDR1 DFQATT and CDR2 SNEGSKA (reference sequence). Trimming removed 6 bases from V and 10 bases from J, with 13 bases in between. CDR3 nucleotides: TGCAGTGCGAGGAGCCGGCGCGAGCAGTTCTTC. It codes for CSARSRREQFF.

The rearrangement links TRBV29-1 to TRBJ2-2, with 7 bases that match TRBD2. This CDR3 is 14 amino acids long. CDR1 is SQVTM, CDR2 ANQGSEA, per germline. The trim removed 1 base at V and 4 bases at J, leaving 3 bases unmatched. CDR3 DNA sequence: TGCAGCGTTGAAGGGACTAGGAGCACCGGGGAGCTGTTTTTT. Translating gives CSVEGTRSTGELFF.

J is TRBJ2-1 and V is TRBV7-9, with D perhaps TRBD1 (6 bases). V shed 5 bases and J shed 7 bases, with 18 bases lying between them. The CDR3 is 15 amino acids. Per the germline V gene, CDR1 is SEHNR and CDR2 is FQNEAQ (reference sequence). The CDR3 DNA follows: TGTGCCAGCAGCCCTCCGTCGGGTAGGGGGAATGAGCAGTTCTTC. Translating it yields CASSPPSGRGNEQFF.

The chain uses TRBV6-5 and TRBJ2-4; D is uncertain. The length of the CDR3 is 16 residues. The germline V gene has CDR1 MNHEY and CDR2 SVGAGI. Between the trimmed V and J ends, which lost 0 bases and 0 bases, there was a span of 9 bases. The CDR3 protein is CASSYSTRLAKNIQYF. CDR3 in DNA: TGTGCCAGCAGTTACTCGACTCGGCTAGCCAAAAACATTCAGTACTTC.

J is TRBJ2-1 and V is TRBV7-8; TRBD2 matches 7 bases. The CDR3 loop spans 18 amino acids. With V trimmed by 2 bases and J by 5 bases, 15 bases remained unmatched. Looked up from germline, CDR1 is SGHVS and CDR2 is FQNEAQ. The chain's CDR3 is CASSLSAGVPQWNNEQFF. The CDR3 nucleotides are TGTGCCAGCAGCTTATCGGCGGGAGTCCCCCAATGGAACAATGAGCAGTTCTTC.

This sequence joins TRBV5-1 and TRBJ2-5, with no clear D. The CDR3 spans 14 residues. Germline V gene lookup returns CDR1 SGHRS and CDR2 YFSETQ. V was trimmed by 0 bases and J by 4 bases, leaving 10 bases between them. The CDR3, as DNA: TGCGCCAGCAGCTTGGGGCCCGGCGGAGAGACCCAGTACTTC. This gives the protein CASSLGPGGETQYF.

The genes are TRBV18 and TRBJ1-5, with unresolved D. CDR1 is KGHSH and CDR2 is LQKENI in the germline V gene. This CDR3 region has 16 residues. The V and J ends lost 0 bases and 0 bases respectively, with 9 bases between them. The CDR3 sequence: CASSPPEAASNQPQHF. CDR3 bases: TGTGCCAGCTCACCACCGGAGGCGGCTAGCAATCAGCCCCAGCATTTT.

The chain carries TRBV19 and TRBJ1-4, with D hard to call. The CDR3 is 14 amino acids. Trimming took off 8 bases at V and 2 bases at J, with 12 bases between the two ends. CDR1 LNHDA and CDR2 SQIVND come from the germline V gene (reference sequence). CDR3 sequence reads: CASSPLRTNEKLFF. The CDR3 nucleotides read TGTGCCAGTTCCCCCCTCAGGACTAATGAAAAACTGTTTTTT. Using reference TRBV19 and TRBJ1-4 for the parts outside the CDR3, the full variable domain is DGGITQSPKYLFRKEGQNVTLSCEQNLNHDAMYWYRQDPGQGLRLIYYSQIVNDFQKGDIAEGYSVSREKKESFPLTVTSAQKNPTAFYLCASSPLRTNEKLFFGSGTQLSVL.

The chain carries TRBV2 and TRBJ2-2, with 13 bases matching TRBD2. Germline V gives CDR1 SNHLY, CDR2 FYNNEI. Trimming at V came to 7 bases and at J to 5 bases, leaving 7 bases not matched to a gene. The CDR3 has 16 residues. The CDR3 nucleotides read TGTGCCAGCAAGACTAGCGGGGGGCCGGGAACCGGGGAGCTGTTTTTT. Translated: CASKTSGGPGTGELFF.

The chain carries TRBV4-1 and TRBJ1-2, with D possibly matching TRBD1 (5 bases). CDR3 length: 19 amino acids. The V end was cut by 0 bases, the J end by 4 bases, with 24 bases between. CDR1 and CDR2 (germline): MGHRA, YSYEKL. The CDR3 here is CASSQEGGGGGGAIYGYTF. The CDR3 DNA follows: TGCGCCAGCAGCCAAGAAGGCGGTGGAGGCGGGGGAGCAATCTATGGCTACACCTTC.

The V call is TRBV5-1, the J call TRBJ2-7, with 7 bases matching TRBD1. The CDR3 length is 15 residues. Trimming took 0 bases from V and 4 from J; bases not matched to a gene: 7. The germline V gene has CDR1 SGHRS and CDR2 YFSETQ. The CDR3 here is CASSLGQGWLYEQYF. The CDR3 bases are TGCGCCAGCAGCTTGGGACAGGGATGGCTGTACGAGCAGTACTTC.

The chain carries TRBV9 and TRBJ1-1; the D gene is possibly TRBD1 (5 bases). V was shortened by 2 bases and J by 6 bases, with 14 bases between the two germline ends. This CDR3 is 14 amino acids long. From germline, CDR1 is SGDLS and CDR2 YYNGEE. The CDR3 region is CASSVDGAGPEAFF. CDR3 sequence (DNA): TGTGCCAGCAGCGTTGATGGGGCTGGTCCTGAAGCTTTCTTT.

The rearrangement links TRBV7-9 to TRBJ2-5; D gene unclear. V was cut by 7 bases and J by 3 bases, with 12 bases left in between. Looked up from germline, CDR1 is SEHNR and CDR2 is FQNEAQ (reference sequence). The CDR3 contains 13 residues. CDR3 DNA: TGTGCCAGCATCCCTGAGGAGAAAGAGACCCAGTACTTC. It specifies CASIPEEKETQYF.

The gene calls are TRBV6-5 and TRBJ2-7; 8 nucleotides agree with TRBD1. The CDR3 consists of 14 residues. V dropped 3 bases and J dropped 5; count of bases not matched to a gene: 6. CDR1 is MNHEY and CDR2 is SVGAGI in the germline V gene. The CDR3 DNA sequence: TGTGCCAGCAGTTATTCCAGGGGGCTTGACGAGCAGTACTTC. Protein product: CASSYSRGLDEQYF.

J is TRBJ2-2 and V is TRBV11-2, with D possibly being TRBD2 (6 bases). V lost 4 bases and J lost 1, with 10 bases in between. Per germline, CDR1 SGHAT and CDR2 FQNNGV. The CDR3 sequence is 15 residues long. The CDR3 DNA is TGTGCCAGCAGCTACGAAGCGGGGAACACCGGGGAGCTGTTTTTT. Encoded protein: CASSYEAGNTGELFF.

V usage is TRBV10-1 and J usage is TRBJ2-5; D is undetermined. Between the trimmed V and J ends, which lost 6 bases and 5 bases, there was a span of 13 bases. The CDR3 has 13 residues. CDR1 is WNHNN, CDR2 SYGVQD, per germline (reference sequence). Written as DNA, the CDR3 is TGCGCCAGCAGCGACGGGTCCGGGGAGACCCAGTACTTC. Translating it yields CASSDGSGETQYF.

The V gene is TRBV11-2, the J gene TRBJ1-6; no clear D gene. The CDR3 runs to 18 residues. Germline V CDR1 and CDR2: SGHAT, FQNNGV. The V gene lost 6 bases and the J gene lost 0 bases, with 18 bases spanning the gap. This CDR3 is CASRAIKGGSSYNSPLHF. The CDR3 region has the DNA TGTGCCAGCAGGGCGATAAAAGGAGGGAGCTCCTATAATTCACCCCTCCACTTT.

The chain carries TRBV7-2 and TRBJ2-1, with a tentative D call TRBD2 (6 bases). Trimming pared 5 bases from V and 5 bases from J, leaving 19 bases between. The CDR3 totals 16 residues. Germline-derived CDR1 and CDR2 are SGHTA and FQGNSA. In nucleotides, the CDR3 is TGTGCCAGCAGCCCCTGGGGGGTAGGCATCGACAATGAGCAGTTCTTC. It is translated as CASSPWGVGIDNEQFF. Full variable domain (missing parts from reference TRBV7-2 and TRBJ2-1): GAGVSQSPSNKVTEKGKDVELRCDPISGHTALYWYRQSLGQGLEFLIYFQGNSAPDKSGLPSDRFSAERTGGSVSTLTIQRTQQEDSAVYLCASSPWGVGIDNEQFFGPGTRLTVL.